Presented here are 32 T cell receptor beta chains from one specimen sequenced in a study of regulatory T cells in long-lasting Graves disease. Construction of the TCR beta libraries employed iRepertoire HTBI primers in conjunction with Arm-PCR of CDR3 regions. TCRdb re-called the multiplex PCR reads with MiXCR, one entry per CDR3 protein. The repertoire includes about 470,000 distinct CDR3 sequences, about a fifth of them detected once, and 7.8% sits in the top ten. Specified time point: persistent/refractory GD, antithyroid drugs over 5 years with positive TRAb. PBMC RNA was the source of the TCR library. The sample in question was peripheral blood mononuclear cells (PBMCs), obtained when the disease was refractory, from a patient treated with antithyroid drugs. These receptors came from a female donor with Graves disease.

This clonotype was counted only a few times. This chain connects TRBV7-9 to TRBJ1-4; 12 bases line up with TRBD1. V shed 5 bases and J 4 bases; nucleotides not matched to a gene: 8. This CDR3 comprises 17 residues. CDR1 and CDR2 (germline): SEHNR, FQNEAQ (reference sequence). The CDR3 nucleotides are TGTGCCAGCAGCCCGGGACAGGGGGCTCCTGTTAATGAAAAACTGTTTTTT. This codes for CASSPGQGAPVNEKLFF.

V gene TRBV4-1 combines with J gene TRBJ2-7; TRBD2 matches 9 bases. Germline values: CDR1 MGHRA, CDR2 YSYEKL. V shed 1 base and J 3 bases; nucleotides not matched to a gene: 4. The CDR3 has 15 residues. CDR3 protein: CASSQALAGSYEQYF. The CDR3 nucleotides are TGCGCCAGCAGCCAAGCCCTAGCGGGAAGCTACGAGCAGTACTTC.

The chain joins TRBV9 to TRBJ2-7; TRBD2 matches 9 bases. This CDR3 comprises 15 residues. V lost 3 bases, J lost 1 base, and 5 bases stayed unmatched. Germline values: CDR1 SGDLS, CDR2 YYNGEE. CDR3 sequence (DNA): TGTGCCAGCAGCGCCACAGCGGGAGGATCCTACGAGCAGTACTTC. Its protein product is CASSATAGGSYEQYF.

The chain is built from TRBV4-1 and TRBJ1-2, with 7 nucleotides matching TRBD1. The J segment lost 3 bases and the V segment lost 4 bases, leaving 11 bases of the junction unmatched. The germline V gene encodes CDR1 MGHRA and CDR2 YSYEKL. The CDR3 length is 16 residues. CDR3 nucleotides: TGCGCCAGCAGCCCTCGATCAACAGGGGAAGACTATGGCTACACCTTC. Translation: CASSPRSTGEDYGYTF.

This clonotype was counted ten times or more. The J gene is TRBJ2-2, the V gene TRBV6-2 or TRBV6-3; D not certain. The CDR3 spans 13 residues. Trimming removed 2 bases from V and 1 base from J, with 2 bases in between. Germline V lookup: CDR1 MNHEY, CDR2 SVGEGT. Here the CDR3 DNA reads TGTGCCAGCAGTTACGTGAACACCGGGGAGCTGTTTTTT. Its translation is CASSYVNTGELFF.

This clonotype was recorded many times. DNA of the CDR3: TGTGCCAGCATCGACTTTAGGAACACTGAAGCTTTCTTT. Protein sequence: CASIDFRNTEAFF. This rearrangement joins TRBV6-1 to TRBJ1-1; D unresolved. This CDR3 spans 13 amino acids. Trimming stripped 7 bases from V and 1 base from J, with 10 bases between. CDR1 and CDR2 (germline): MNHNS, SASEGT.

The CDR3 bases are TGTGCCAGTAAAATTTCTGGGACAGGGGCCACCGGGGAGCTGTTTTTT. It codes for CASKISGTGATGELFF. The chain has TRBV19 and TRBJ2-2, with 10 bases lining up with TRBD1. This CDR3 comprises 16 residues. Looked up from germline, CDR1 is LNHDA and CDR2 is SQIVND (reference sequence). Germline trimming cut 7 bases from V and 4 bases from J; bases unmatched to any gene: 9.

At least ten counts were recorded for this clonotype. This chain links TRBV28 with TRBJ2-7; D not resolved. The ends were cut back, 2 bases at V and 2 bases at J, with 22 bases in the middle. This CDR3 comprises 18 residues. The germline V gene has CDR1 MDHEN and CDR2 SYDVKM. CDR3 nucleotides: TGTGCCAGCAGTTTAGTCTCCAATCCGCAGGACCCGACCTACGAGCAGTACTTC. Its protein product is CASSLVSNPQDPTYEQYF.

This clonotype appeared many times. The genes are TRBV6-1 and TRBJ2-7; D gene unclear. Between the trimmed V and J ends, which lost 6 bases and 0 bases, there was a span of 9 bases. The length of the CDR3 is 13 residues. Germline lookup yields CDR1 MNHNS and CDR2 SASEGT. The CDR3 region is CASRSADSYEQYF. In nucleotides, the CDR3 is TGTGCCAGCAGAAGCGCGGACTCCTACGAGCAGTACTTC.

Ten or more counts support this clonotype. The genes are TRBV18 and TRBJ1-4, with D hard to call. Germline CDR1 is KGHSH and CDR2 is LQKENI. V lost 2 bases to trimming and J lost 6 bases, with 13 bases between them. The CDR3 is 15 residues long. The chain's CDR3 is CASSPLSRNYEKLFF. The CDR3 DNA reads as TGTGCCAGCTCACCATTATCCCGGAACTATGAAAAACTGTTTTTT.

This clonotype was recorded at least ten times. The chain combines TRBV2 with TRBJ2-2; TRBD1 matches 8 bases. The CDR3 spans 15 residues. Germline CDR1 reads SNHLY; CDR2 reads FYNNEI. Trimming took 5 bases from V and 0 from J; bases not matched to a gene: 2. DNA of the CDR3: TGTGCCAGCAGTAAGGGACAGGCGAACACCGGGGAGCTGTTTTTT. Protein: CASSKGQANTGELFF.

This clonotype came up many times. The J gene is TRBJ1-5, the V gene TRBV28; D possibly corresponds to TRBD1 (5 bases). V was trimmed by 1 base and J by 0 bases, leaving 10 bases between them. This CDR3 spans 16 amino acids. Germline V gives CDR1 MDHEN, CDR2 SYDVKM. The CDR3 protein is CASSLFSGNSNQPQHF. CDR3 nucleotides: TGTGCCAGCAGTTTATTTTCAGGGAATAGCAATCAGCCCCAGCATTTT.

This chain links TRBV7-9 with TRBJ2-3, with D perhaps given as TRBD1 or TRBD2 (5 bases each). The CDR3 runs to 16 residues. CDR1 is SEHNR and CDR2 is FQNEAQ in the germline V gene (reference sequence). The V and J ends lost 2 bases and 2 bases respectively, with 14 bases between them. CDR3 DNA: TGTGCCAGCAGCTTAAGAGACAGCGGCCACACAGATACGCAGTATTTT. Protein product: CASSLRDSGHTDTQYF.

The chain links TRBV27 to TRBJ2-7; possible D gene TRBD2, 5 bases. Trimming removed 1 base at V and 7 bases at J, with 17 bases between. The CDR3 loop spans 15 amino acids. Germline V lookup: CDR1 MNHEY, CDR2 SMNVEV (reference sequence). CDR3 residues: CASSLFGPLSGEQYF. The CDR3 nucleotides are TGTGCCAGCAGTTTATTTGGGCCCCTATCGGGGGAGCAGTACTTC.

This clonotype was recorded a few times. V and J are TRBV7-2 and TRBJ1-3, with a weak D call TRBD1 (5 bases). The CDR3 runs to 16 residues. Between the trimmed V and J ends, which lost 4 bases and 2 bases, there was a span of 15 bases. Germline V gives CDR1 SGHTA, CDR2 FQGNSA. CDR3 in amino acids: CASSSTHEGTGNTIYF. CDR3 sequence (DNA): TGTGCCAGCAGCTCAACTCACGAGGGGACTGGAAACACCATATATTTT.

This clonotype was counted a few times. V usage is TRBV29-1 and J usage is TRBJ2-5; 9 nucleotides align to TRBD2. Germline V CDR1 and CDR2: SQVTM, ANQGSEA. The V gene end was trimmed by 5 bases and the J gene end by 3 bases; junction bases not matched to a gene: 7. CDR3 size: 14 residues. The CDR3 region is CSVSSGNWKETQYF. The CDR3, as DNA: TGCAGCGTTTCTAGCGGGAATTGGAAAGAGACCCAGTACTTC.

The chain is built from TRBV25-1 and TRBJ2-4; D is uncertain. The CDR3 has 11 amino acids. Germline assignment: CDR1 MGHDK and CDR2 SYGVNS. The germline V and J ends were trimmed by 5 bases and 7 bases, with 6 bases remaining between them. The CDR3 spells CASSSRNIQYF. The CDR3 nucleotides are TGTGCCAGCAGTAGTAGGAACATTCAGTACTTC. The whole variable domain, remainder taken from reference TRBV25-1 and TRBJ2-4, is EADIYQTPRYLVIGTGKKITLECSQTMGHDKMYWYQQDPGMELHLIHYSYGVNSTEKGDLSSESTVSRIRTEHFPLTLESARPSHTSQYLCASSSRNIQYFGAGTRLSVL.

This chain connects TRBV6-9 to TRBJ1-5; D perhaps matches TRBD1 (5 bases). Germline V CDR1 and CDR2: MNHGY, SVAAGI. The germline V and J ends were trimmed by 0 bases and 5 bases, with 11 bases remaining between them. The CDR3 contains 15 residues. The CDR3 DNA reads TGTGCCAGCAGTTATTCCTGGGGGGTTGATCAGCCCCAGCATTTT. This encodes CASSYSWGVDQPQHF.

The rearrangement joins TRBV7-2 to TRBJ1-1; D uncertain. The CDR3 is 14 amino acids. V gave up 4 bases and J gave up 2 bases, with 11 bases separating them. Germline assignment: CDR1 SGHTA and CDR2 FQGNSA. The CDR3 loop reads CASSSRVGNTEAFF. The CDR3 DNA reads as TGTGCCAGCAGCTCCCGGGTGGGTAACACTGAAGCTTTCTTT.

This chain joins TRBV9 and TRBJ2-7; maybe TRBD1 (6 bases). CDR1 and CDR2 (germline): SGDLS, YYNGEE. Trimming took off 4 bases at V and 0 bases at J, with 14 bases between the two ends. This CDR3 spans 15 amino acids. For the CDR3, the DNA is TGTGCCAGCAGCCCGAGGGGGAGCCTCTCCTACGAGCAGTACTTC. Translated, it gives CASSPRGSLSYEQYF.

The chain links TRBV11-2 to TRBJ2-3, with TRBD2 matching 14 bases. V dropped 4 bases and J dropped 4; count of bases not matched to a gene: 4. From germline, CDR1 is SGHAT and CDR2 FQNNGV. CDR3 size: 16 residues. This CDR3 reads CASSSGLAGVADTQYF. CDR3 sequence (DNA): TGTGCCAGCAGCTCGGGACTAGCGGGAGTTGCAGATACGCAGTATTTT.

This clonotype was counted many times. J is TRBJ2-5 and V is TRBV2; 14 nucleotides agree with TRBD2. After removal of 7 bases from V and 0 bases from J, the junction contained 7 bases not matched to a gene. The CDR3 is made up of 17 amino acids. Per the germline V gene, CDR1 is SNHLY and CDR2 is FYNNEI. The CDR3 region is CASTGGLAGVYQETQYF. CDR3 DNA: TGTGCCAGCACCGGGGGACTAGCGGGAGTCTACCAAGAGACCCAGTACTTC.

This clonotype has a handful of counts. The chain employs TRBV30 and TRBJ2-7, with D possibly being TRBD1 or TRBD2 (5 bases each). Germline CDR1 GTSNPN, CDR2 SVGIG (reference sequence). The ends were cut back, 2 bases at V and 2 bases at J, with 10 bases in the middle. This CDR3 has 13 amino acids. The CDR3 region has the DNA TGTGCCTGGAGTTCGGGACCAACCTACGAGCAGTACTTC. This encodes CAWSSGPTYEQYF.

The chain links TRBV19 to TRBJ2-2; TRBD1 might be the D (7 bases). Germline lookup yields CDR1 LNHDA and CDR2 SQIVND (reference sequence). The CDR3 totals 14 residues. V shed 10 bases and J shed 5 bases, with 17 bases lying between them. This chain's CDR3 is CANHPGGRTGELFF. The CDR3, as DNA: TGTGCCAACCACCCAGGGGGGCGTACCGGGGAGCTGTTTTTT.

There are many counts of this clonotype. The rearrangement joins TRBV11-2 to TRBJ2-7; 8 bases agree with TRBD1. The germline V gene has CDR1 SGHAT and CDR2 FQNNGV. Trimming took 4 bases from V and 4 from J; bases not matched to a gene: 9. The CDR3 totals 15 residues. CDR3 residues: CASSSYRGKGYEQYF. CDR3 coding DNA: TGTGCCAGCAGCTCCTACAGGGGGAAGGGGTACGAGCAGTACTTC.

The rearrangement uses TRBV5-4 and TRBJ1-1; no reliable D call. V dropped 5 bases and J dropped 4 bases, with 15 bases sitting between them. The CDR3 loop spans 14 amino acids. Germline assignment: CDR1 SGHNT and CDR2 YYREEE (reference sequence). The CDR3: CASSYVPEGTEAFF. The DNA of the CDR3 is TGTGCCAGCAGTTACGTTCCTGAGGGCACTGAAGCTTTCTTT.

This clonotype was counted ten times or more. The chain has TRBV12-3 or TRBV12-4 and TRBJ2-2; TRBD1 matches at 8 bases. This CDR3 is built from 15 residues. The trim removed 5 bases at V and 4 bases at J, leaving 6 bases unmatched. This CDR3 is CASSLTGGLTGELFF. CDR3 DNA: TGTGCCAGCAGTCTTACAGGGGGACTCACCGGGGAGCTGTTTTTT.

The rearrangement joins TRBV19 to TRBJ1-2, with no clear D. This CDR3 has 12 amino acids. Trimming removed 3 bases from V and 8 bases from J, with 10 bases in between. In germline, CDR1 is LNHDA, CDR2 SQIVND (reference sequence). The CDR3 sequence: CASSIRMGGYTF. The CDR3 DNA follows: TGTGCCAGTAGTATCAGGATGGGAGGCTACACCTTC. Full variable domain (rest looked up from reference TRBV19 and TRBJ1-2): DGGITQSPKYLFRKEGQNVTLSCEQNLNHDAMYWYRQDPGQGLRLIYYSQIVNDFQKGDIAEGYSVSREKKESFPLTVTSAQKNPTAFYLCASSIRMGGYTFGSGTRLTVV.

In its sample, this clonotype was seen once. The CDR3 DNA reads TGTGCCAGCAGCCAATCGATAGGGGCGGAGGATCAGCCCCAGCATTTT. Protein sequence: CASSQSIGAEDQPQHF. V gene TRBV7-2 combines with J gene TRBJ1-5; a weak D match, TRBD1 (5 bases). Per the germline V gene, CDR1 is SGHTA and CDR2 is FQGNSA. The V end lost 5 bases, the J end lost 5 bases, and 19 bases lay between the germline ends. The CDR3 runs 16 residues.

Turning to this clonotype: Only one base separates this from a far larger clonotype, so it likely reflects a read error. V and J are TRBV6-5 and TRBJ1-1; TRBD1 agrees at 7 bases. Germline values: CDR1 MNHEY, CDR2 SVGAGI. CDR3 length: 14 amino acids. The CDR3 DNA reads as TGTGCCAGCAGTTTAAGGGGGCTGAACACTGTAGCTTTCTTT. Residues: CASSLRGLNTVAFF.

Remarks on this clonotype: The junction differs from germline at one of its ends, possibly a read error. CDR3 nucleotides: TGTGCCGGCAGCGCAACAACAGGGCTCGGGAACACTGAAGCTTTCTTT. This codes for CAGSATTGLGNTEAFF. This chain uses TRBV9 with TRBJ1-1; D perhaps matches TRBD1 (6 bases). CDR3 length equals 16 residues. Germline assignment: CDR1 SGDLS and CDR2 YYNGEE.

This clonotype has at least ten counts. This rearrangement joins TRBV28 to TRBJ2-7; D is possibly TRBD1 (5 bases). Germline CDR1 is MDHEN and CDR2 is SYDVKM. The CDR3 has 16 residues. Trimming pared 4 bases from V and 1 base from J, leaving 17 bases between. CDR3 in amino acids: CASSYPPSDSSYEQYF. CDR3 in DNA: TGTGCCAGCAGTTACCCCCCATCCGACAGTTCCTACGAGCAGTACTTC.